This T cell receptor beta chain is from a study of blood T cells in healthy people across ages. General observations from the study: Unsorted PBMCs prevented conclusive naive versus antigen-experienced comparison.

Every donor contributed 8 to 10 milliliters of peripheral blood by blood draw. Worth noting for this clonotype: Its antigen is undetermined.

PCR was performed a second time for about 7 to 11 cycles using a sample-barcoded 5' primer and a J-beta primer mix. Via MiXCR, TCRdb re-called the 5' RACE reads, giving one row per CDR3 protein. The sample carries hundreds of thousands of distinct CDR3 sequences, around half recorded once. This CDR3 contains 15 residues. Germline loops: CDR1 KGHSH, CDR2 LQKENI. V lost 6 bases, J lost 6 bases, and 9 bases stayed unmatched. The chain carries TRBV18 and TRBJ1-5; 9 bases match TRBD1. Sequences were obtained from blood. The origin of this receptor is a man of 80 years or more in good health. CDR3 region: CASSQGTGYFQPQHF. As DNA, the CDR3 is TGTGCCAGCTCTCAAGGGACAGGGTACTTTCAGCCCCAGCATTTT.